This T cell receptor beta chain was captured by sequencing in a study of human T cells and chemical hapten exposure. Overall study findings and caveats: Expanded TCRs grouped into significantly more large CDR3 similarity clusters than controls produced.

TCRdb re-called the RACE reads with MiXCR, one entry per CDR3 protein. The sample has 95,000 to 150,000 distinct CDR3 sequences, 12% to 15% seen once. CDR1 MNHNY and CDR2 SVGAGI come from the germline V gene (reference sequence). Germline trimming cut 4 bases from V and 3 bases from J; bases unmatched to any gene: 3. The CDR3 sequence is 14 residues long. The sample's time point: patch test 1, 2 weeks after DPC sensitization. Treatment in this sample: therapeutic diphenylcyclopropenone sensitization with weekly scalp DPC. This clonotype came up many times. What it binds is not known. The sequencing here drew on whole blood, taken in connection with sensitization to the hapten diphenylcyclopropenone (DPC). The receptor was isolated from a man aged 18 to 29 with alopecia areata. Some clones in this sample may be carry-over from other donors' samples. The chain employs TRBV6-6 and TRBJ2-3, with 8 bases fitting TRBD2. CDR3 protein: CASSFSGVTDTQYF. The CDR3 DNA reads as TGTGCCAGCAGTTTTAGCGGGGTTACAGATACGCAGTATTTT.